The 6 T cell receptor beta chains reported below all come from one sample, sequenced in a study of early T cells in non-severe SARS-CoV-2 infection. Each CDR3 protein gets one entry after TCRdb re-called the 5' RACE reads with MiXCR. Here the sample spans roughly 51,000 distinct CDR3 sequences, 6% to 7% being singletons. The sample was whole blood. Receptors originate from an adult who was a healthcare worker with PCR-confirmed SARS-CoV-2 infection or an uninfected control (not recorded which).

This clonotype was seen a handful of times. The rearrangement joins TRBV6-2 or TRBV6-3 to TRBJ2-3, with 7 bases identical to TRBD1. V trimming: 5 bases; J trimming: 0 bases; junction bases outside the gene matches: 2. Germline CDR1 is MNHEY and CDR2 is SVGEGT. The CDR3 spans 14 residues. The CDR3 nucleotides read TGTGCCAGCAGTCTGGACAGGAGCACAGATACGCAGTATTTT. It is translated as CASSLDRSTDTQYF.

The chain carries TRBV7-6 and TRBJ2-1; no reliable D call. Trimming removed 2 bases at V and 1 base at J, with 3 bases between. CDR1 is SGHVS and CDR2 is FNYEAQ in the germline V gene. The CDR3 contains 13 residues. CDR3 sequence reads: CASSLRSYNEQFF. The CDR3, as DNA: TGTGCCAGCAGCTTAAGATCCTACAATGAGCAGTTCTTC. Variable domain in full (rest from reference TRBV7-6 and TRBJ2-1): GAGVSQSPRYKVTKRGQDVALRCDPISGHVSLYWYRQALGQGPEFLTYFNYEAQQDKSGLPNDRFSAERPEGSISTLTIQRTEQRDSAMYRCASSLRSYNEQFFGPGTRLTVL.

This clonotype was seen repeatedly, ten times or more. The rearrangement joins TRBV11-3 to TRBJ2-7; D ambiguous. CDR1 and CDR2 (germline): SGHNT, YENEEA. This CDR3 region has 17 residues. Trimming took off 2 bases at V and 0 bases at J, with 17 bases between the two ends. DNA for the CDR3: TGTGCCAGCAGCTTAAGGCCTGACTTGTATGGCTCCTACGAGCAGTACTTC. As protein: CASSLRPDLYGSYEQYF.

This clonotype was detected ten times or more. J is TRBJ2-1 and V is TRBV6-2 or TRBV6-3; perhaps TRBD2 as D (6 bases). The CDR3 loop spans 12 amino acids. Between the trimmed V and J ends, which lost 7 bases and 9 bases, there was a span of 13 bases. Germline V CDR1 and CDR2: MNHEY, SVGEGT. CDR3 DNA sequence: TGTGCCAGCACCCGCCGGGGGTTTGAGCAGTTCTTC. This sequence encodes CASTRRGFEQFF.

This clonotype came up a few times. V usage is TRBV28 and J usage is TRBJ1-5, with unresolved D. CDR1 is MDHEN, CDR2 SYDVKM, per germline. CDR3 length: 15 residues. Trimming shortened V by 6 bases and J by 0 bases, and 12 bases separated the two germline ends. This chain's CDR3 is CASSIRGISNQPQHF. CDR3 coding DNA: TGTGCCAGCAGCATCAGAGGGATTAGCAATCAGCCCCAGCATTTT.

In its sample, this clonotype was seen many times. The chain joins TRBV5-1 to TRBJ2-1, with D uncertain. The CDR3 extends over 15 amino acids. CDR1 and CDR2 from the germline V gene are SGHRS and YFSETQ. Deletions cut 0 bases from V and 4 bases from J, with 11 bases between. The CDR3 here is CASSLGAGPYNEQFF. The CDR3 DNA sequence: TGCGCCAGCAGCTTGGGGGCCGGCCCTTACAATGAGCAGTTCTTC.